This T cell receptor beta chain originates from a study of shared clonotypes between healthy human individuals. General study findings and limits: Collection of samples was limited to blood; tissue repertoires likely differ. Sorted-subset sequencing, rarefaction showed, was incomplete despite large depth.

Generated by immunoSEQ multiplex PCR, the TCRdb table keeps only in-frame clones and is missing some. The sample records about 710,000 clones, around 77% being singletons. Trimming pared 4 bases from V and 0 bases from J, leaving 6 bases between. The length of the CDR3 is 14 residues. Germline V lookup: CDR1 MNHEY, CDR2 SVGAGI. About this clone: The antigen is undetermined.

Sequencing was carried out using memory CD4+ T cells sorted from blood. Documented subset: CD45RA-negative fraction. J is TRBJ2-2 and V is TRBV6-5; no definite D call. The receptor was derived from a woman in her thirties in good health. In nucleotides, the CDR3 is TGTGCCAGCAGTTGGGCAGCGAACACCGGGGAGCTGTTTTTT. It yields the protein CASSWAANTGELFF.